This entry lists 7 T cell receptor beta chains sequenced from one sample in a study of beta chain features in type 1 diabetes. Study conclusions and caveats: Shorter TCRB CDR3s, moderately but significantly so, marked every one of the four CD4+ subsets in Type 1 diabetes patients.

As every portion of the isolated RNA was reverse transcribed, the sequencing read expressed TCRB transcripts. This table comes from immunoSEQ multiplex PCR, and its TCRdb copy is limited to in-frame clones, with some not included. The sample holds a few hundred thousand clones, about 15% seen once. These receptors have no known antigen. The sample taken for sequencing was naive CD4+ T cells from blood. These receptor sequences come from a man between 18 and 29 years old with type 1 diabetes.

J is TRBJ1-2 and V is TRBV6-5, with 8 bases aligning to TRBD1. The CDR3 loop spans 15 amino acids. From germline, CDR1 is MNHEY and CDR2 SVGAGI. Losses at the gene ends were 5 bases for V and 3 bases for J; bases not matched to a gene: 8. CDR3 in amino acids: CASSPGQEVYYGYTF. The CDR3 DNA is TGTGCCAGCAGTCCGGGACAGGAGGTGTACTATGGCTACACCTTC.

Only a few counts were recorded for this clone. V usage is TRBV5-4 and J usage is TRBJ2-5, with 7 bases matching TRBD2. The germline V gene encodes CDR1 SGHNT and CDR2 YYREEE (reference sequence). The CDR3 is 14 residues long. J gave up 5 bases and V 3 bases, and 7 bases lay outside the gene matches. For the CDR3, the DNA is TGTGCCAGCAGCTCCCCGATGGGGGGGGAGACCCAGTACTTC. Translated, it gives CASSSPMGGETQYF.

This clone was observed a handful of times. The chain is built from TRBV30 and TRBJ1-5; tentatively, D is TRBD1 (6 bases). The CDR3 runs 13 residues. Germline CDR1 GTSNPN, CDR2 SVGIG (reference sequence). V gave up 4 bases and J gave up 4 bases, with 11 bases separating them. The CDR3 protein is CAWTGTLNQPQHF. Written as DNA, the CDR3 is TGTGCCTGGACCGGGACACTGAATCAGCCCCAGCATTTT.

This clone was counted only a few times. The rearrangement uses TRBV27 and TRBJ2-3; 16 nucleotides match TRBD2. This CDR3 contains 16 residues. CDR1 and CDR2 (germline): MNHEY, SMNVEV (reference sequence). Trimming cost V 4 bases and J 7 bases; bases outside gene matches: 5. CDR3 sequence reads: CASSSGTSGRVNTQYF. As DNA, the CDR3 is TGTGCCAGCAGTTCGGGGACTAGCGGGAGGGTAAATACGCAGTATTTT.

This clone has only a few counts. This CDR3 is CASSQSSGVRVGSETQYF. The CDR3 coding sequence is TGCGCCAGCAGTCAATCGTCGGGGGTAAGGGTGGGGTCAGAGACCCAGTACTTC. This rearrangement joins TRBV23-1 to TRBJ2-5; maybe TRBD2 (6 bases). TRBV23-1 is an ORF, with its function uncertain. V lost 0 bases and J 4 bases, leaving 21 bases between the germline ends. This CDR3 has 18 residues.

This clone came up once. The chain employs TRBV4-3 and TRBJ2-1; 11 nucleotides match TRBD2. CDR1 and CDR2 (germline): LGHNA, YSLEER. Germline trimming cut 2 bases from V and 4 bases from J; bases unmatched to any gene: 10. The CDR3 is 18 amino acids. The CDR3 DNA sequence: TGCGCCAGCAGCCAAAACCAGATTAGCGGGGGGGGTTACAATGAGCAGTTCTTC. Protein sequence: CASSQNQISGGGYNEQFF.

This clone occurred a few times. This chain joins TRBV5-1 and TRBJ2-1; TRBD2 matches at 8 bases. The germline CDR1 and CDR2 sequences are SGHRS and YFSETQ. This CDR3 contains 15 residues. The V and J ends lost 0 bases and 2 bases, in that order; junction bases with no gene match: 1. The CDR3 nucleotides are TGCGCCAGCAGCTTGGAGGGACTAGCCTACAATGAGCAGTTCTTC. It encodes CASSLEGLAYNEQFF.